This T cell receptor beta chain comes out of a study of T-cell memory formation after mild COVID-19. This clonotype was counted many times. In TCRdb, the 5' RACE reads were re-called with MiXCR into one record per CDR3 protein. The sample lists more than 350,000 distinct CDR3 sequences, 20% to 25% seen once, with about an eighth in the top ten. CDR1 and CDR2 from the germline V gene are SGHRS and YFSETQ. The CDR3 covers 14 residues. The ends were cut back, 1 base at V and 2 bases at J, with 10 bases in the middle. The clonotype originates from an adult woman who had mild COVID-19 (a few samples of this study predate the infection). Cell type and time point are not known. The V and J genes are TRBV5-1 and TRBJ2-7; D unclear. The sample was PBMCs or a T cell subset sorted from them (not recorded which). Here the CDR3 DNA reads TGCGCCAGCAGCTTGTACGACGAAACCTACGAGCAGTACTTC. Translating it yields CASSLYDETYEQYF. Combining the CDR3 with reference TRBV5-1 and TRBJ2-7 gives the whole variable domain KAGVTQTPRYLIKTRGQQVTLSCSPISGHRSVSWYQQTPGQGLQFLFEYFSETQRNKGNFPGRFSGRQFSNSRSEMNVSTLELGDSALYLCASSLYDETYEQYFGPGTRLTVT.